Listed below are T cell receptor beta chains from one sample, sequenced in a study of shared clonotypes between healthy human individuals. The method was immunoSEQ multiplex PCR; TCRdb's version includes in-frame clones alone and lacks a portion of them. Of approximately 810,000 clones listed, 80% to 95% are singletons. Sequencing input: naive CD8+ T cells sorted from blood. The receptors here all came from a man aged 25-45 years in good health. The CDR3 runs from the conserved cysteine through the conserved F or W. The order of the fields is D gene, V gene, clone size, J gene, CDR3 protein, CDR3 DNA. A D gene is named only where the DNA matches it firmly. Not every row has a clone size; where given, it reads once, few, many or a size class.

NA	TRBV28	NA	TRBJ1-5	CASSPQEGLDQPQHF	TGTGCCAGCAGCCCTCAGGAAGGGCTCGATCAGCCCCAGCATTTT
TRBD2	TRBV9	NA	TRBJ2-5	CASSVGAGVQETQYF	TGTGCCAGCAGCGTAGGAGCGGGAGTCCAAGAGACCCAGTACTTC
NA	TRBV20-1	NA	TRBJ1-5	CSLAMNQPQHF	TGCAGTCTGGCGATGAATCAGCCCCAGCATTTT
NA	TRBV5-6	NA	TRBJ2-1	CASSSWTVNEQFF	TGTGCCAGCAGCTCCTGGACAGTCAATGAGCAGTTCTTC
TRBD1	TRBV27	NA	TRBJ1-5	CASSLQGASNQPQHF	TGTGCCAGCAGTTTACAGGGGGCAAGCAATCAGCCCCAGCATTTT
NA	TRBV6-5	once	TRBJ1-4	CASRPVFANEKLFF	TGTGCCAGCAGGCCGGTATTTGCTAATGAAAAACTGTTTTTT
NA	TRBV13	NA	TRBJ1-4	CASSLGDDPQKLFF	TGTGCCAGCAGCTTAGGTGACGACCCTCAAAAACTGTTTTTT
NA	TRBV4-3	NA	TRBJ2-7	CASSHYGGAYEQYF	TGCGCCAGCAGCCACTATGGGGGAGCCTACGAGCAGTACTTC
NA	TRBV4-1	NA	TRBJ1-1	CASSQFNREPRTEAFF	TGCGCCAGCAGCCAATTCAACAGGGAGCCGAGGACTGAAGCTTTCTTT
NA	TRBV5-4	NA	TRBJ2-7	CASSLGTARKYF	TGTGCCAGCAGCTTGGGGACGGCGCGAAAGTACTTC
NA	TRBV14	NA	TRBJ1-1	CANSEWGGKNTEAFF	TGTGCCAACTCTGAGTGGGGGGGGAAGAACACTGAAGCTTTCTTT
NA	TRBV5-1	NA	TRBJ2-1	CASSLTSGLPISYNEQFF	TGCGCCAGCAGCCTGACCAGTGGTCTACCCATCTCCTACAATGAGCAGTTCTTC
TRBD2	TRBV5-4	NA	TRBJ2-7	CASSATSGTGQYF	TGTGCCAGCTCTGCTACTAGCGGGACCGGGCAGTACTTC
NA	TRBV28	NA	TRBJ2-3	CASSLRLGLSFSDTQYF	TGTGCCAGCAGTTTGAGGTTAGGGTTGTCATTTTCAGATACGCAGTATTTT
TRBD2	TRBV6-6	NA	TRBJ2-1	CASNFGLVHEQFF	TGTGCCAGCAATTTTGGACTAGTGCATGAGCAGTTCTTC
NA	TRBV10-3	NA	TRBJ1-5	CAISQDYSNQPQHF	TGTGCCATCAGCCAGGATTATAGCAATCAGCCCCAGCATTTT
TRBD2	TRBV2	NA	TRBJ2-1	CASSNSGRHEQFF	TGTGCCAGCAGTAATAGCGGGAGGCATGAGCAGTTCTTC
TRBD1	TRBV7-2	many	TRBJ1-1	CASSLGGTGSNAEAFF	TGTGCCAGCAGCTTAGGCGGGACAGGGTCGAACGCTGAAGCTTTCTTT
NA	TRBV5-1	NA	TRBJ2-7	CASRAWDSDPYEQYF	TGCGCCAGCAGGGCATGGGACTCCGATCCCTACGAGCAGTACTTC
NA	TRBV29-1	NA	TRBJ2-3	CSVQRASTDTQYF	TGCAGCGTTCAAAGGGCGAGCACAGATACGCAGTATTTT
NA	TRBV18	NA	TRBJ2-7	CASSPHRDGVYEQYF	TGTGCCAGCTCACCTCACCGGGACGGAGTCTACGAGCAGTACTTC
TRBD1	TRBV2	NA	TRBJ1-2	CASSGTGGSGYTF	TGTGCCAGCAGCGGAACAGGGGGCAGTGGCTACACCTTC